This T cell receptor (beta chain) was recorded in a study of blood T cell repertoires in COVID-19. Clones were sequenced by immunoSEQ multiplex PCR, and TCRdb holds only the in-frame ones, with some missing. Here the sample spans around 160,000 clones, more than 75% being singletons. The CDR3 has 14 amino acids. Germline V gene data show CDR1 as SQVTM and CDR2 as ANQGSEA. V was clipped by 6 bases and J by 8 bases; unmatched bases: 12. The receptor comes from a man younger than 35 with acute or convalescent COVID-19. V is TRBV29-1 and J is TRBJ1-2; 10 nucleotides match TRBD1. The sequenced material came from peripheral blood. CDR3 protein: CSVERDRGASGYTF. The CDR3 DNA is TGCAGCGTCGAACGGGACAGGGGAGCGAGCGGCTACACCTTC.